One and the same sample provided the 12 T cell receptor beta chains below, sequenced in a study of breast tumors, draining lymph nodes, adjacent tissues (dated by TCRdb to the mid-2010s). Lymph node samples were obtained from the axillary draining lymph nodes of breast cancer patients. To prepare the library, multiplex PCR was applied. The run used an Illumina HiSeq 2000. In TCRdb, the public reads were trimmed at Q25 with fastp and aligned with MiXCR, with productive beta chains retained. Each entry is one CDR3 protein sequence, shown with its most common DNA and genes. The sample yields fewer than 85,000 distinct CDR3 sequences; 15% to 20% were counted once. 2% to 2.5% of the sample is taken by the ten largest. Input material: axillary lymph node tissue. The origin of the receptors is a female donor with breast cancer. Some clones in this sample may be carry-over from other donors' samples.

This clonotype rates as medium-sized. This sequence joins TRBV5-8 and TRBJ2-1, with a possible D match to TRBD2 (5 bases). Trimming removed 3 bases from V and 10 bases from J, with 14 bases in between. Germline V gene lookup returns CDR1 SGHTS and CDR2 YDEGEE. The CDR3 extends over 13 amino acids. CDR3 sequence reads: CASSWLGSAEQFF. CDR3 nucleotide sequence: TGTGCCAGCAGCTGGTTAGGTAGCGCAGAGCAGTTCTTC.

The chain couples TRBV30 to TRBJ2-7; 12 bases align to TRBD2. J was trimmed by 3 bases and V by 2 bases; bases with no gene match: 2. The CDR3 is 14 residues long. CDR1 and CDR2 from the germline V gene are GTSNPN and SVGIG (reference sequence). CDR3 DNA: TGTGCCTGGAGTAAGGGACTAGCGGGCTACGAGCAGTACTTC. Translating it yields CAWSKGLAGYEQYF.

This clonotype has a count of ten or more. The V and J genes are TRBV7-3 and TRBJ2-1; 13 bases match TRBD2. The CDR3 contains 17 residues. Germline lookup yields CDR1 SGHTA and CDR2 FQGTGA. Trimming at V came to 0 bases and at J to 9 bases, leaving 8 bases not matched to a gene. The CDR3 DNA reads TGTGCCAGCAGCTTAACGTTGACTAGCGGGAGGCTGGGTGAGCAGTTCTTC. Protein: CASSLTLTSGRLGEQFF.

This clonotype appeared a single time. One end of the junction does not line up with germline, which may come from a read error. J is TRBJ1-3 and V is TRBV5-1, with D unclear. This CDR3 comprises 16 residues. Per germline, CDR1 SGHRS and CDR2 YFSETQ. This CDR3 is CTSSLAGEHSGNTIYF. In DNA, the CDR3 is TGCACCAGCAGCTTGGCTGGGGAGCACTCTGGAAACACCATATATTTT.

This clonotype was observed once. A much larger clone lies one base from this, so it may be a read error. The chain links TRBV5-5 to TRBJ1-5; perhaps TRBD1 as D (6 bases). The CDR3 is 15 amino acids. Germline CDR1 reads SGHKS; CDR2 reads YYEKEE (reference sequence). CDR3 sequence (DNA): TGTGCCAGCAGCTTGGCCAGGGGAGGCAATCAGTCCCAGCATTTT. It translates to CASSLARGGNQSQHF.

This clonotype was counted many times. This chain uses TRBV20-1 with TRBJ2-7, with D possibly matching TRBD2 (5 bases). This CDR3 spans 15 amino acids. V lost 1 base, J lost 0 bases, and 13 bases lay in between. Per the germline V gene, CDR1 is DFQATT and CDR2 is SNEGSKA (reference sequence). DNA of the CDR3: TGCAGTGCTAGAGCCAGACTACCCATCTCCTACGAGCAGTACTTC. Its translation is CSARARLPISYEQYF.

This clonotype occurred many times. The chain has TRBV25-1 and TRBJ2-2, with a weak D call TRBD2 (6 bases). The CDR3 runs to 13 residues. The germline V gene encodes CDR1 MGHDK and CDR2 SYGVNS. V was clipped by 3 bases and J by 6 bases, with 8 bases between them. The chain's CDR3 is CASSERLAGELFF. CDR3 bases: TGTGCCAGCAGTGAGAGACTAGCCGGGGAGCTGTTTTTT.

This clonotype was seen repeatedly, ten times or more. An end of the junction does not agree with germline; a read error may underlie this. The chain uses TRBV12-3 or TRBV12-4 and TRBJ2-1; 7 nucleotides line up with TRBD1. CDR3 length: 15 residues. The CDR3 DNA is TGTGCTAGCAGCCCGGACAGGTCCCACTACAATGAGCAGTTCTTC. Its translation: CASSPDRSHYNEQFF.

In the case of this clonotype: A much larger clone lies one base from this, so it may be a read error. The V gene is TRBV6-1, the J gene TRBJ2-2; 12 bases match TRBD1. Germline V lookup: CDR1 MNHNS, CDR2 SASEGT. This CDR3 comprises 15 residues. CDR3 nucleotide sequence: TGTGCCAGCCGGGGGGGGACAGGGGGCACCGGGGAGCTGCTTTTT. Its translation is CASRGGTGGTGELLF.

This clonotype was counted many times. The chain combines TRBV6-2 or TRBV6-3 with TRBJ2-7, with TRBD2 matching over 12 bases. Germline lookup yields CDR1 MNHEY and CDR2 SVGEGT. The ends lost 0 bases at V and 7 bases at J; junction bases unmatched: 4. The CDR3 consists of 15 residues. CDR3 loop: CASSYSTSGSGEQYF. The CDR3 DNA sequence: TGTGCCAGCAGTTACTCGACTAGCGGGAGTGGTGAGCAGTACTTC.

This clonotype was seen ten or more times. This chain uses TRBV4-3 with TRBJ2-5, with D tentatively TRBD1 (6 bases). The germline CDR1 and CDR2 sequences are LGHNA and YSLEER. V lost 1 base, J lost 2 bases, and 11 bases lay in between. The CDR3 covers 15 residues. CDR3 DNA sequence: TGCGCCAGCAGCCAAGGATACAGGGCTCAAGAGACCCAGTACTTC. This sequence encodes CASSQGYRAQETQYF.

This clonotype was seen many times. This rearrangement joins TRBV7-2 to TRBJ2-5; D is uncertain. Trimming took off 0 bases at V and 3 bases at J, with 8 bases between the two ends. Germline V gives CDR1 SGHTA, CDR2 FQGNSA. This CDR3 is 14 amino acids long. CDR3 coding DNA: TGTGCCAGCAGCTTAGCAGGCTGGAAAGAGACCCAGTACTTC. Protein product: CASSLAGWKETQYF.